This T cell receptor beta chain was sequenced during a study of alternative splicing in chronic myeloid leukemia remission. Study background: Trial remission samples were taken at major or complete molecular response, at 12 or 24 months.

Poly-A-selected mRNA from 1 ug total RNA formed the libraries. With the bulk RNA-seq reads reprocessed, TCRdb shows one record per CDR3 protein and no DNA. There are roughly 570 distinct CDR3 sequences in the sample; nearly 97% occur only once, and 8.4% lies in the top ten. Specimen: PBMCs or total blood leukocytes (not recorded which), collected during remission. All receptors derive from an adult with chronic myeloid leukemia.

The chain recombines TRBV29-1 with TRBJ2-1. This CDR3 region has 14 residues. Germline V gene lookup returns CDR1 SQVTM and CDR2 ANQGSEA. The chain's CDR3 is CSVEDIDSYNEQFF.